This section outlines one T cell receptor (beta chain) sequence together with its context. Antigen unknown. CDR3 length equals 12 residues. Trimming took off 7 bases at V and 3 bases at J, with 9 bases between the two ends. Germline CDR1 is SGHAT and CDR2 is FQNNGV. This sample was taken from a study of tumor-infiltrating lymphocytes in primary liver carcinoma. Study-level findings and limits: Whereas tumor region pairs overlapped more, tumor-adjacent and tumor-blood pairs overlapped less.

Co-extraction yielded RNA and DNA from around 20-30 mg of unsorted bulk tissue. With a constant-region primer, TCR beta cDNA was made from 450 to 550 ng of total RNA. Modified slightly, ARM-PCR produced TCR beta libraries over three nested multiplex PCR rounds. Each of the first two PCR rounds ran approximately 11 cycles with TRBV1-TRBV30 forward and C-beta reverse primers. Via MiXCR, TCRdb re-called the multiplex PCR reads, giving one row per CDR3 protein. The data contain about 100,000 distinct CDR3 sequences, roughly 70% of them singletons. The chain has TRBV11-2 and TRBJ1-1, with D uncertain. Specimen: tumor-adjacent normal liver tissue. The TCR was taken from a man in his forties with primary liver carcinoma and hepatitis B virus infection. In DNA, the CDR3 is TGTGCCAGCACGTTATGGTACACTGAAGCTTTCTTT. This gives the protein CASTLWYTEAFF.